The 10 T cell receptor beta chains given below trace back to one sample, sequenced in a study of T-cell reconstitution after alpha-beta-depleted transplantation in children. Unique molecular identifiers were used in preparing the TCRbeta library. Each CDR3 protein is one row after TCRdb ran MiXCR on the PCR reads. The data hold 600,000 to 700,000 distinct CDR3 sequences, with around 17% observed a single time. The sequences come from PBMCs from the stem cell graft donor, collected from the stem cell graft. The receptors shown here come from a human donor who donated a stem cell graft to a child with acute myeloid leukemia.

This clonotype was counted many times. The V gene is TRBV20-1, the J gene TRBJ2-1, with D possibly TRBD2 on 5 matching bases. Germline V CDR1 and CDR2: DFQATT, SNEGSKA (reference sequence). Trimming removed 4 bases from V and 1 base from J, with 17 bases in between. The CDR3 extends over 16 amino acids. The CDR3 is CSATPTSGMSYNEQFF. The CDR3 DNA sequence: TGCAGTGCTACGCCTACTTCGGGGATGTCCTACAATGAGCAGTTCTTC.

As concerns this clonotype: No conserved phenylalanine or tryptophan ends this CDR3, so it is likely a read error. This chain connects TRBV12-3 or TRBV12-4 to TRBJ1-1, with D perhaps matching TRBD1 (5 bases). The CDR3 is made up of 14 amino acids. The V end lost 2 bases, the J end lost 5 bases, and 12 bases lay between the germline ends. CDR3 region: CASSLTGGWTEAFL. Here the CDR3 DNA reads TGTGCCAGCAGTTTAACCGGGGGGTGGACTGAAGCTTTCCTT.

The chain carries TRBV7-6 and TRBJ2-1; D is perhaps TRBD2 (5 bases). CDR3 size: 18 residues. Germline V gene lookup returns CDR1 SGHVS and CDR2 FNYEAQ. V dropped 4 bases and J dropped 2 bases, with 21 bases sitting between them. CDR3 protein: CASSSKSLLARAYNEQFF. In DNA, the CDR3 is TGTGCCAGCAGCTCTAAAAGTTTGTTAGCGAGGGCCTACAATGAGCAGTTCTTC.

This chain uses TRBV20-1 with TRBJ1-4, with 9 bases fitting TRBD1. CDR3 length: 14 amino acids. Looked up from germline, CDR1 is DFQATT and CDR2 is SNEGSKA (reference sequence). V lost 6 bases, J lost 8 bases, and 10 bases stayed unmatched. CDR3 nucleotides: TGCAGTGCCCGTACAGGGGGCGTTCGGGAAAAACTGTTTTTT. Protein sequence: CSARTGGVREKLFF.

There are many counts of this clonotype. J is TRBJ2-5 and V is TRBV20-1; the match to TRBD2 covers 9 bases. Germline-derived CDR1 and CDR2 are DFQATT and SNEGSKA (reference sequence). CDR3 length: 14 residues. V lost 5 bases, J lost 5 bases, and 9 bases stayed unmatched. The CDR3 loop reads CSAFPFAGGETQYF. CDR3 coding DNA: TGCAGTGCTTTTCCTTTTGCGGGGGGGGAGACCCAGTACTTC.

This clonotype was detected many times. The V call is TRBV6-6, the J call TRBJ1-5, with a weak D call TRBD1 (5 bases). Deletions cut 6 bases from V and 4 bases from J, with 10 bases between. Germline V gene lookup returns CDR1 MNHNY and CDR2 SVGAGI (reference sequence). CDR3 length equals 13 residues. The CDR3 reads CASSQGNNQPQHF. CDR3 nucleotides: TGTGCCAGCAGCCAGGGAAATAATCAGCCCCAGCATTTT.

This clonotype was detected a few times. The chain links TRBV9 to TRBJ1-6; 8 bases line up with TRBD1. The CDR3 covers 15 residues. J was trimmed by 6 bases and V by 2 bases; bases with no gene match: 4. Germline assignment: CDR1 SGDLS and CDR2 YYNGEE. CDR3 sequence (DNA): TGTGCCAGCAGCGTTTCACAGGGGGGTAATTCACCCCTCCACTTT. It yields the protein CASSVSQGGNSPLHF.

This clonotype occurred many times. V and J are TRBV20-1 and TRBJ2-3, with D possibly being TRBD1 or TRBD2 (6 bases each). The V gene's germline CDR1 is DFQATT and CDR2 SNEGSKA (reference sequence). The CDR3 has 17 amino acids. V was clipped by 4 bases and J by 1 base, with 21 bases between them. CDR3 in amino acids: CSANPPGGGLGTDTQYF. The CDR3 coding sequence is TGCAGTGCTAACCCCCCCGGTGGGGGGCTGGGCACAGATACGCAGTATTTT.

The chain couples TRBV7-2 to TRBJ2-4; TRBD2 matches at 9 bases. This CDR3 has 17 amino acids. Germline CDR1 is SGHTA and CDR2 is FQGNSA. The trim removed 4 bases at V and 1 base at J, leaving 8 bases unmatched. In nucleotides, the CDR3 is TGTGCCAGCAGCTCGGGAGGGGCGGGAGGGGCCAAAAACATTCAGTACTTC. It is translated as CASSSGGAGGAKNIQYF. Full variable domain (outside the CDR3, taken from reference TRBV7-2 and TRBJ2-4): GAGVSQSPSNKVTEKGKDVELRCDPISGHTALYWYRQSLGQGLEFLIYFQGNSAPDKSGLPSDRFSAERTGGSVSTLTIQRTQQEDSAVYLCASSSGGAGGAKNIQYFGAGTRLSVL.

CDR3 amino acids: CASSQGRTENTEAFF. Written as DNA, the CDR3 is TGCGCCAGCAGCCAAGGGAGGACAGAGAACACTGAAGCTTTCTTT. The chain recombines TRBV4-3 with TRBJ1-1, with D perhaps matching TRBD1 (6 bases). Germline assignment: CDR1 LGHNA and CDR2 YSLEER. V was pared by 1 base and J by 1 base, with 10 bases between. There are 15 residues in the CDR3.